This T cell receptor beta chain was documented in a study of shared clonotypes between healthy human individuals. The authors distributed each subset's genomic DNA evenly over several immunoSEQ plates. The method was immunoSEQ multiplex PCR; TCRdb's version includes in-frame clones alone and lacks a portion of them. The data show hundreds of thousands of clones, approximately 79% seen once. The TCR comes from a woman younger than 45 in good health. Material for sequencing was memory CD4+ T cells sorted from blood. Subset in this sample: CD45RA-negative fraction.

CDR3 region: CASSLGTHQETQYF. CDR3 sequence (DNA): TGTGCCAGCAGCCTCGGGACTCACCAAGAGACCCAGTACTTC. The chain links TRBV5-4 to TRBJ2-5; a weak D match, TRBD2 (6 bases). The V end was cut by 4 bases, the J end by 0 bases, with 10 bases between. Per the germline V gene, CDR1 is SGHNT and CDR2 is YYREEE (reference sequence). The CDR3 is 14 residues long.